This T cell receptor (beta chain) was observed in a study of blood T cells in healthy people across ages. Findings and caveats of the study: Unknown donor CMV status possibly confounded expanded clonotype changes. In older individuals, TCR beta diversity per million T cells was lower, falling roughly linearly with age. Estimated diversity that came from one million T cells was considered an underestimate.

Trimming took off 5 bases at V and 4 bases at J, with 9 bases between the two ends. The CDR3 loop spans 14 amino acids. CDR1 and CDR2 (germline): MDHEN, SYDVKM. Together with a sample-barcoded 5' primer, a J-beta primer mix was included in a second PCR lasting roughly 6 to 12 cycles. TCRdb redid the calling of the 5' RACE reads with MiXCR, one entry per CDR3 protein. The repertoire has fewer than 2,000,000 distinct CDR3 sequences, roughly two fifths of them found once; the top ten carry roughly 23%. Turning to this clonotype: Its antigen remains unidentified.

The sequence was obtained from a human donor in good health. Sequencing was carried out using blood. This chain connects TRBV28 to TRBJ2-6; D ambiguous. CDR3 coding DNA: TGTGCCAGCAGTCACCACGGGGGGGCCAACGTCCTGACTTTC. It is translated as CASSHHGGANVLTF.